A single count supports the clone carrying this T cell receptor (beta chain). Antigen specificity is unknown. This sample is drawn from a study of T cell therapy after organ transplantation. Study-wide context: Expansion used a peptide pool of 30 HLA class I and II CMV epitopes.

Germline CDR1 LNHNV, CDR2 YYDKDF (reference sequence). The germline V and J ends were trimmed by 0 bases and 0 bases, with 9 bases remaining between them. The length of the CDR3 is 15 residues. Assay: immunoSEQ multiplex PCR; the TCRdb copy retains only in-frame clones and omits some. The data show tens of thousands of clones, with less than 95% seen just once and 2.5% to 3.5% held by the top ten. This sequence originates from a human patient who had received a solid organ transplant and had CMV disease. The material was CD8+ T cells from blood, obtained before autologous CMV-specific T cell therapy. The V call is TRBV15, the J call TRBJ2-7; D remains unclear. The chain's CDR3 is CATSRDGVNSYEQYF. The CDR3, as DNA: TGTGCCACCAGCAGAGATGGGGTCAACTCCTACGAGCAGTACTTC.